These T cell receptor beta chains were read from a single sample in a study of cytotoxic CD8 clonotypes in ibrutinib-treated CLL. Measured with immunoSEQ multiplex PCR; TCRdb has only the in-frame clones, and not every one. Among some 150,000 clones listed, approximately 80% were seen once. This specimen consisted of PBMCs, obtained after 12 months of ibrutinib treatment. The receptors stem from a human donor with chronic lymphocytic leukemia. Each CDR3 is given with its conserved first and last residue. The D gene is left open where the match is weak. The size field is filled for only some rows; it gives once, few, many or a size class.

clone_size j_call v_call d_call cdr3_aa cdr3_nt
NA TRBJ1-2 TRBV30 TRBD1 CAWSVSRDRNMDGYTF TGTGCCTGGAGTGTAAGTAGGGACAGGAATATGGATGGCTACACCTTC
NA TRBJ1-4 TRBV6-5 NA CASRPGWQDEKLFF TGTGCCAGCAGGCCTGGGTGGCAGGATGAAAAACTGTTTTTT
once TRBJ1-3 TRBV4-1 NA CASSQTTGYGNTIYF TGCGCCAGCAGCCAAACGACAGGCTACGGAAACACCATATATTTT
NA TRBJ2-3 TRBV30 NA CASTISTDTQYF TGTGCCTCGACTATTAGCACAGATACGCAGTATTTT
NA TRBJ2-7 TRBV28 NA CASRIQGSGSVEQYF TGTGCCAGCAGAATTCAAGGCTCGGGGAGCGTCGAGCAGTACTTC
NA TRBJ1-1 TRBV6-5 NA CASSYRGLNTEAFF TGTGCCAGCAGTTACAGGGGATTAAACACTGAAGCTTTCTTT
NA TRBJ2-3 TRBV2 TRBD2 CASSELLGTSGPYTDTQYF TGTGCCAGCAGTGAACTTTTAGGGACTAGCGGGCCGTACACAGATACGCAGTATTTT
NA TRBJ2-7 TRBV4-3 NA CASSQDRDAFEQYF TGCGCCAGCAGCCAAGACAGGGACGCCTTCGAGCAGTACTTC
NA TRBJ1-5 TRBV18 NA CASSPGVGNQPQHF TGTGCCAGCTCTCCCGGGGTTGGCAATCAGCCCCAGCATTTT
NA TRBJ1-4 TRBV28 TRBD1 CASRKTGPNEKLFF TGTGCCAGCAGAAAGACAGGGCCTAATGAAAAACTGTTTTTT
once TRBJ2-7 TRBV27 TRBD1 CASSKQGEGQGRFEQYF TGTGCCAGCAGCAAGCAGGGGGAGGGACAGGGGAGGTTCGAGCAGTACTTC
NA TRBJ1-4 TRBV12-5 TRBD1 CASGLGQGRNEKLFF TGTGCTAGTGGTTTGGGACAGGGACGAAATGAAAAACTGTTTTTT
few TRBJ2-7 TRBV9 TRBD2 CASSAGDYPYEQYF TGTGCCAGCAGCGCCGGGGACTATCCCTACGAGCAGTACTTC
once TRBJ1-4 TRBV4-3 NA CASSHIGRRDEKLFF TGCGCCAGCAGCCACATTGGGAGGCGGGATGAAAAACTGTTTTTT
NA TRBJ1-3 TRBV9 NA CASSGYGTRGNTIYF TGTGCCAGCAGCGGTTACGGGACTAGGGGAAACACCATATATTTT
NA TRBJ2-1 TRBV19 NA CASSIVGVGGGQFF TGTGCCAGTAGTATAGTAGGGGTAGGAGGTGGGCAGTTCTTC
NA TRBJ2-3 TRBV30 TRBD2 CAWRVRGGLDTQYF TGTGCCTGGAGGGTGCGGGGGGGCCTGGATACGCAGTATTTT
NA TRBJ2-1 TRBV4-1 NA CASSLPRSANNEQFF TGCGCCAGCAGCCTCCCTAGGAGCGCCAACAATGAGCAGTTCTTC
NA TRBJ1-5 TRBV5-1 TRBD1 CASSVEGGRDQPQHF TGCGCCAGCAGCGTAGAAGGGGGCAGGGACCAGCCCCAGCATTTT
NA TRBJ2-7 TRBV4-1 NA CASSQDWTRNEQYF TGCGCCAGCAGCCAAGATTGGACGAGGAACGAGCAGTACTTC
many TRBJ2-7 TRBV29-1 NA CSVQGPHSYEQYF TGCAGCGTTCAGGGGCCCCACTCCTACGAGCAGTACTTC
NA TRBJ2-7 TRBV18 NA CASSPRRELYEQYF TGTGCCAGCTCACCCCGGAGAGAACTCTACGAGCAGTACTTC
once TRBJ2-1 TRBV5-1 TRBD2 CASSPGLAGVNEQFF TGCGCCAGCAGCCCGGGACTAGCGGGAGTAAATGAGCAGTTCTTC
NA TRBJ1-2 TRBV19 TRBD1 CASRGWTGGLYGYTF TGTGCCAGTAGGGGTTGGACAGGAGGGCTCTATGGCTACACCTTC
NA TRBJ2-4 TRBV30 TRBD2 CAWGTSGRARHIQYF TGTGCCTGGGGGACTAGCGGGAGGGCCCGTCACATTCAGTACTTC
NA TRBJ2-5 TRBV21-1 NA CASSKARWGLGETQYF TGTGCCAGCAGCAAAGCGCGGTGGGGGCTGGGGGAGACCCAGTACTTC
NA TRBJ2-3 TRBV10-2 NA CASSGTTDTQYF TGCGCCAGCAGTGGGACTACAGATACGCAGTATTTT
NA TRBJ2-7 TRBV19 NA CASSWSSGNVYEQYF TGTGCCAGTTCCTGGTCTTCGGGAAACGTCTACGAGCAGTACTTC
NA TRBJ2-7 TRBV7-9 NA CASTSGGTGVHEQYF TGTGCCAGCACCAGCGGGGGGACAGGGGTCCACGAGCAGTACTTC
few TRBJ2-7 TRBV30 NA CAWTRGASSNLYEQYF TGTGCCTGGACCCGGGGTGCGAGTTCGAATTTATACGAGCAGTACTTC
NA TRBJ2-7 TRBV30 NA CAWETNEQYF TGTGCCTGGGAGACTAACGAGCAGTACTTC
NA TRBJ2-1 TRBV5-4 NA CASSPLGVSDEQFF TGTGCCAGCAGCCCATTAGGGGTATCAGATGAGCAGTTCTTC
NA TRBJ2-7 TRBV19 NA CASSLTGIDEQYF TGTGCCAGTAGTCTCACAGGGATCGACGAGCAGTACTTC
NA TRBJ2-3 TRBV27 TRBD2 CASSSLPGLATDTQYF TGTGCCAGCAGTTCTTTGCCGGGACTAGCAACGGATACGCAGTATTTT
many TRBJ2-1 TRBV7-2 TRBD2 CASVGLAGGDNEQFF TGTGCCAGCGTGGGACTAGCGGGGGGCGACAATGAGCAGTTCTTC
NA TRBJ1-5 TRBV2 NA CASNAGGYQPQHF TGTGCCAGCAACGCGGGGGGTTATCAGCCCCAGCATTTT
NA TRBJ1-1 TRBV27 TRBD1 CASSLFVSRTGGAYTEAFF TGTGCCAGCAGTTTATTTGTGTCTAGGACAGGGGGCGCGTACACTGAAGCTTTCTTT
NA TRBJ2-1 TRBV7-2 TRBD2 CASSPSGISYNEQFF TGTGCCAGCAGCCCTAGCGGGATCTCCTACAATGAGCAGTTCTTC
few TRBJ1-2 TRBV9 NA CASSKGEGDYGYTF TGTGCCAGCAGTAAAGGGGAGGGAGACTATGGCTACACCTTC
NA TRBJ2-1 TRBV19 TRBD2 CASSMRGGAGEQFF TGTGCCAGTAGTATGCGCGGGGGGGCGGGTGAGCAGTTCTTC
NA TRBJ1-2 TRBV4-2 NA CASSQESGGKGYTF TGTGCCAGCAGCCAAGAATCCGGGGGCAAAGGCTACACCTTC
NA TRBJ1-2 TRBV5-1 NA CASSLDAARYGYTF TGCGCCAGCAGCTTGGATGCCGCAAGATATGGCTACACCTTC
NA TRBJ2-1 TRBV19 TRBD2 CASRGAGGLFNEQFF TGTGCCAGTAGGGGAGCGGGGGGGCTGTTCAATGAGCAGTTCTTC
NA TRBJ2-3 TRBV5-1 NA CASSPPGLTDTQYF TGCGCCAGCAGCCCCCCGGGACTCACAGATACGCAGTATTTT
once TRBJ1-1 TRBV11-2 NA CASSQGPNTEAFF TGTGCCAGCAGCCAGGGACCGAACACTGAAGCTTTCTTT
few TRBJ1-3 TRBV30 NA CAWEVGGSGNTIYF TGTGCCTGGGAGGTGGGGGGCTCTGGAAACACCATATATTTT
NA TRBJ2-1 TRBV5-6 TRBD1 CASSLLPTGARYNEQFF TGTGCCAGCAGCTTGCTCCCGACAGGGGCGCGCTACAATGAGCAGTTCTTC
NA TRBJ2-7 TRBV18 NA CASSPGSGLGEQYF TGTGCCAGCTCACCAGGGTCGGGGTTGGGGGAGCAGTACTTC
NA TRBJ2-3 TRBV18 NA CASSPTATDTQYF TGTGCCAGCTCACCCACAGCCACAGATACGCAGTATTTT
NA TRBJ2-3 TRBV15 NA CATSRGGRPTDTQYF TGTGCCACCAGCAGAGGGGGGAGGCCAACAGATACGCAGTATTTT